This entry features one T cell receptor beta chain sequence. Its target is unknown. The sample is drawn from a study of cytomegalovirus exposure and HLA in healthy donors. The CDR3 covers 13 residues. The germline V gene encodes CDR1 MNHEY and CDR2 SMNVEV (reference sequence). V lost 2 bases, J lost 4 bases, and 0 bases stayed unmatched. Regarding the study as a whole: In vitro testing confirmed a few CMV-associated chains as specific for CMV antigens.

Produced via immunoSEQ multiplex PCR; TCRdb's table is partial and in-frame only. The sample has roughly 150,000 clones; about 90% are singletons. Material: PBMCs. This chain connects TRBV27 to TRBJ2-5; 8 positions agree with TRBD2. The receptor's source is a man younger than 35 in good health and CMV-seropositive. The CDR3 spells CASSLLAGETQYF. Written as DNA, the CDR3 is TGTGCCAGCAGTTTACTAGCGGGAGAGACCCAGTACTTC.